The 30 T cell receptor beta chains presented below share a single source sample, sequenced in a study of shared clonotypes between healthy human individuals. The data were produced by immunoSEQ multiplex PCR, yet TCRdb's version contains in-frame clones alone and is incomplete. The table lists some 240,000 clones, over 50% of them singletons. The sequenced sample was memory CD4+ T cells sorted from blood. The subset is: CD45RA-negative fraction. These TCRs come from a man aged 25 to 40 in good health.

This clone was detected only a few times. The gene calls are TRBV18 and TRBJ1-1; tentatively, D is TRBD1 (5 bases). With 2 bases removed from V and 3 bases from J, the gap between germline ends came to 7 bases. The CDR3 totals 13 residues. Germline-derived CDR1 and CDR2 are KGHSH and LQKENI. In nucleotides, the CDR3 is TGTGCCAGCTCACCAGGGGGAGACACTGAAGCTTTCTTT. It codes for CASSPGGDTEAFF.

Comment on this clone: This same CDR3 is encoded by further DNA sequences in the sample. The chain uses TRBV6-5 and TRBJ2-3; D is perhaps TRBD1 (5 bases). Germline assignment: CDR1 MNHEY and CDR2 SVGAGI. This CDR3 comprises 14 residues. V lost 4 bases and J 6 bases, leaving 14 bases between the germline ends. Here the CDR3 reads CASSSIIAGDTQYF. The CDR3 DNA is TGTGCCAGCAGTTCCATAATCGCAGGGGATACGCAGTATTTT.

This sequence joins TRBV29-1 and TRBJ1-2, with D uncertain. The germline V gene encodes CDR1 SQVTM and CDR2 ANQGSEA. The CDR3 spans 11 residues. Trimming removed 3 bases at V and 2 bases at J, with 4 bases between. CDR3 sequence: CSVEGNYGYTF. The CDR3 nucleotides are TGCAGCGTTGAGGGAAACTATGGCTACACCTTC.

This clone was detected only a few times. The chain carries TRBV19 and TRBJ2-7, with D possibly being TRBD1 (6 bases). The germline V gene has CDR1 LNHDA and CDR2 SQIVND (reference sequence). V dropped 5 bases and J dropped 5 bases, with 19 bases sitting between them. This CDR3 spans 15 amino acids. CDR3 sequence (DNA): TGTGCCAGTAGTGCAGTACAGGGAGCAAGGAACGAGCAGTACTTC. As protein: CASSAVQGARNEQYF.

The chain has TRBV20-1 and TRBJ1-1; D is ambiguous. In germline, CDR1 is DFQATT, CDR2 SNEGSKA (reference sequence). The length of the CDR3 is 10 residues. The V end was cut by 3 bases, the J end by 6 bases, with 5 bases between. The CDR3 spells CSASRSEAFF. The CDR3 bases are TGCAGTGCTAGCAGGTCTGAAGCTTTCTTT.

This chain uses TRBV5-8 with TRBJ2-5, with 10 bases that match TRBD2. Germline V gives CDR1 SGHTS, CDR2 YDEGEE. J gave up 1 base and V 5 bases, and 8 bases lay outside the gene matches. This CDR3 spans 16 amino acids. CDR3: CASRWETSGLQETQYF. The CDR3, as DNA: TGTGCCAGCAGATGGGAGACTAGCGGGCTCCAAGAGACCCAGTACTTC.

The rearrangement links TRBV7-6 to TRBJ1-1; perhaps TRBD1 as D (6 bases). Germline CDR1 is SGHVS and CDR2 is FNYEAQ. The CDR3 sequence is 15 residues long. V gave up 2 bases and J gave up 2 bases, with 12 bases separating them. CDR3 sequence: CASSLTDSVNTEAFF. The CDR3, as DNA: TGTGCCAGCAGCTTAACGGACAGTGTTAACACTGAAGCTTTCTTT.

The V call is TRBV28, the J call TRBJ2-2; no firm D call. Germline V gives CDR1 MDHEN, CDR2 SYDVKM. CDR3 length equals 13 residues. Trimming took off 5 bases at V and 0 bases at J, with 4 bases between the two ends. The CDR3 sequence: CASSLANTGELFF. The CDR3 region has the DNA TGTGCCAGCAGTCTAGCGAACACCGGGGAGCTGTTTTTT.

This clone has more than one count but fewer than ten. The CDR3 DNA follows: TGTGCCAGCAGCTTCATTCCGGCTAGCAGGAATAATGAGCAGTTCTTC. The encoded protein is CASSFIPASRNNEQFF. The chain is built from TRBV5-6 and TRBJ2-1, with D possibly being TRBD2 (5 bases). The V gene lost 2 bases and the J gene lost 7 bases, with 19 bases spanning the gap. The germline gives CDR1 SGHDT, CDR2 YYEEEE. The CDR3 consists of 16 residues.

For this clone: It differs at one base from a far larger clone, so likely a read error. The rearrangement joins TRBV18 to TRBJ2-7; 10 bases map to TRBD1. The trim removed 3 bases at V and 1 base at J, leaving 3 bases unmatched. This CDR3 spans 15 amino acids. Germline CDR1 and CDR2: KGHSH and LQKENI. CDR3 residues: CASSPSGQGSYEQYF. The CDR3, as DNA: TGTGCCAGCTCACCCTCGGGACAGGGGTCCTACGAGCAGTACTTC.

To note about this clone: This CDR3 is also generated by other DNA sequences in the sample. The CDR3 sequence is CSVGKGLGTDTQYF. The CDR3 DNA reads as TGCAGCGTTGGGAAGGGTCTGGGCACAGATACGCAGTATTTT. The V and J genes are TRBV29-1 and TRBJ2-3; D not resolved. Trimming took 4 bases from V and 1 from J, leaving 12 bases between them. The CDR3 length is 14 residues. In germline, CDR1 is SQVTM, CDR2 ANQGSEA.

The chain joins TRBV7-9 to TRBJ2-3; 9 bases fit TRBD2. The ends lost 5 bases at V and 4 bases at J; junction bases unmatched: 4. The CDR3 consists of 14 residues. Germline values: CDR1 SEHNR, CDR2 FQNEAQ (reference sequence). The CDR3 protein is CASSPGLASDTQYF. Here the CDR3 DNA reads TGTGCCAGCAGCCCGGGACTAGCCTCAGATACGCAGTATTTT.

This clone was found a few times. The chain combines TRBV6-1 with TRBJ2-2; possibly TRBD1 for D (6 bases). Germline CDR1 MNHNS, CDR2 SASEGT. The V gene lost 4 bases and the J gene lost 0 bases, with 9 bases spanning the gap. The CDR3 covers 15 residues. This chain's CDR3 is CASSGQVSNTGELFF. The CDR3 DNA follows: TGTGCCAGCAGTGGACAGGTCTCGAACACCGGGGAGCTGTTTTTT.

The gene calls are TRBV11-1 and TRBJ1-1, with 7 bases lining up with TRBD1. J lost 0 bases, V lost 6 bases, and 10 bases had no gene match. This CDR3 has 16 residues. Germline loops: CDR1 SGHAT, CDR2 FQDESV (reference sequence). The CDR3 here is CASRATGVLMNTEAFF. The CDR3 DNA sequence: TGTGCCAGCAGGGCAACAGGGGTCCTCATGAACACTGAAGCTTTCTTT.

The CDR3 reads CASSLGLADSLREQFF. CDR3 DNA: TGTGCCAGCAGCTTAGGACTAGCGGACTCCCTACGCGAGCAGTTCTTC. V usage is TRBV11-2 and J usage is TRBJ2-1; 9 bases are a match to TRBD2. The V and J ends lost 1 base and 10 bases, in that order; junction bases with no gene match: 11. Germline V gene data show CDR1 as SGHAT and CDR2 as FQNNGV. CDR3 length: 16 amino acids. Filled out from reference TRBV11-2 and TRBJ2-1, the complete variable domain reads EAGVAQSPRYKIIEKRQSVAFWCNPISGHATLYWYQQILGQGPKLLIQFQNNGVVDDSQLPKDRFSAERLKGVDSTLKIQPAKLEDSAVYLCASSLGLADSLREQFFGPGTRLTVL.

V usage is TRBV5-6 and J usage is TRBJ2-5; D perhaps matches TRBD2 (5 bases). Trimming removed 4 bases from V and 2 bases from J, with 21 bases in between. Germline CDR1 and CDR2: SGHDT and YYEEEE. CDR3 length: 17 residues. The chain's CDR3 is CASSPPLGGPQQETQYF. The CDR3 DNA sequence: TGTGCCAGCAGCCCTCCTCTAGGCGGGCCCCAGCAAGAGACCCAGTACTTC.

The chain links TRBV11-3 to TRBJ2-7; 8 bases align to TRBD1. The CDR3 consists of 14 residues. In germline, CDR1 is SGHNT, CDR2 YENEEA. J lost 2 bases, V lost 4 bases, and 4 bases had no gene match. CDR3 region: CASSSRGRPYEQYF. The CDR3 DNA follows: TGTGCCAGCAGCTCCAGGGGGCGGCCCTACGAGCAGTACTTC. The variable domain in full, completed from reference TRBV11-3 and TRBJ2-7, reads EAGVVQSPRYKIIEKKQPVAFWCNPISGHNTLYWYLQNLGQGPELLIRYENEEAVDDSQLPKDRFSAERLKGVDSTLKIQPAELGDSAVYLCASSSRGRPYEQYFGPGTRLTVT.

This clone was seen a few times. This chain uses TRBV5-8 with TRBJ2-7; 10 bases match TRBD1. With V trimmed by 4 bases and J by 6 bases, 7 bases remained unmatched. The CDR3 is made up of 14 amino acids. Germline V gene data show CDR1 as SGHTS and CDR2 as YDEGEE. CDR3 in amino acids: CASSPGTGVGEQYF. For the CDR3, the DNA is TGTGCCAGCAGCCCTGGGACAGGGGTCGGCGAGCAGTACTTC.

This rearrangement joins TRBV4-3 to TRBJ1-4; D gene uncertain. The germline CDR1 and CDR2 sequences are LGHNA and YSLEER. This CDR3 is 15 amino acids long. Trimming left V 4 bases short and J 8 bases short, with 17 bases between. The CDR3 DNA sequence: TGCGCCAGCAGCCCGACGGCGGGAAGATTAGAAAAACTGTTTTTT. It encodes CASSPTAGRLEKLFF.

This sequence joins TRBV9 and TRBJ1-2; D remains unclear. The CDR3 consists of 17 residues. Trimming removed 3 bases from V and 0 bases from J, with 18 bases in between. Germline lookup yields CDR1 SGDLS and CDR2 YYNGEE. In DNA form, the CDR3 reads TGTGCCAGCAGCGGACCCGTAAGTTGGGAAGCTAACTATGGCTACACCTTC. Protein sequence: CASSGPVSWEANYGYTF.

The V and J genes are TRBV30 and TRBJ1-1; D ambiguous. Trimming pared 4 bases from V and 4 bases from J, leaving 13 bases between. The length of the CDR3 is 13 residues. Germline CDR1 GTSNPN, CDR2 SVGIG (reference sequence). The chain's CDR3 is CAWTWEWGTEAFF. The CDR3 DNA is TGTGCCTGGACCTGGGAGTGGGGCACTGAAGCTTTCTTT.

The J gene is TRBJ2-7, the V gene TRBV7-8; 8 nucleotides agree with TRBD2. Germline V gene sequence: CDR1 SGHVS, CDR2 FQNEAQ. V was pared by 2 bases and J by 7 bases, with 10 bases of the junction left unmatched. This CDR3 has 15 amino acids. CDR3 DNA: TGTGCCAGCAGCTTATCCAGCGGGAGATTGAATGAGCAGTACTTC. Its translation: CASSLSSGRLNEQYF.

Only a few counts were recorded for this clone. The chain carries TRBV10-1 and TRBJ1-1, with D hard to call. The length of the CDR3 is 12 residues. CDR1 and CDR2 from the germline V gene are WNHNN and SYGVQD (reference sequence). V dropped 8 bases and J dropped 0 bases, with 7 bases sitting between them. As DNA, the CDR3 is TGCGCCAGCGGGAGGGTGAACACTGAAGCTTTCTTT. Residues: CASGRVNTEAFF.

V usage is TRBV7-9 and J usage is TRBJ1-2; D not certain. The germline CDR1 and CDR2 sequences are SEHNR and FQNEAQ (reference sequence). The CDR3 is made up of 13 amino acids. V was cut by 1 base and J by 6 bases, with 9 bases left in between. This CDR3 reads CASSLEAGNGYTF. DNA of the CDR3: TGTGCCAGCAGCTTAGAGGCGGGGAATGGCTACACCTTC.

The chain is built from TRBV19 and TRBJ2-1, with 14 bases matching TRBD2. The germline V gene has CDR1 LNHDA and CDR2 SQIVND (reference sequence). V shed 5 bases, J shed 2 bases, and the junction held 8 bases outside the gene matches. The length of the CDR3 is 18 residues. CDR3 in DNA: TGTGCCAGTAGTCGGGGACTAGCGGGAGTAGTCACCTACAATGAGCAGTTCTTC. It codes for CASSRGLAGVVTYNEQFF.

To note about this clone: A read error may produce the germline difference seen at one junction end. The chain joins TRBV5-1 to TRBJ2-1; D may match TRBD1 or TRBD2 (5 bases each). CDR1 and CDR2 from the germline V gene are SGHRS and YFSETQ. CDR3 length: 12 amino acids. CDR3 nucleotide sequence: TGCGCCACCAGCAACGAGGGGATTGAGCAGTTCTTC. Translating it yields CATSNEGIEQFF.

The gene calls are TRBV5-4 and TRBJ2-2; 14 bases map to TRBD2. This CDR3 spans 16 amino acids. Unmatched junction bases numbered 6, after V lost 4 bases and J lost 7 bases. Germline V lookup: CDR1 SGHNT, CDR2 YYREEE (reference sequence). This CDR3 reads CASSLTSGRAGGELFF. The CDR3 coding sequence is TGTGCCAGCAGCCTGACTAGCGGGAGGGCCGGCGGGGAGCTGTTTTTT.

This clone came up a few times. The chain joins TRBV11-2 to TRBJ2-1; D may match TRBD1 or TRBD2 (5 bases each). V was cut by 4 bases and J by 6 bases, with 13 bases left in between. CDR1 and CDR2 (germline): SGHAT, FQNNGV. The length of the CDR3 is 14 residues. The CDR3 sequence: CASSSPRETNEQFF. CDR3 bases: TGTGCCAGCAGCTCCCCCAGGGAGACCAATGAGCAGTTCTTC.

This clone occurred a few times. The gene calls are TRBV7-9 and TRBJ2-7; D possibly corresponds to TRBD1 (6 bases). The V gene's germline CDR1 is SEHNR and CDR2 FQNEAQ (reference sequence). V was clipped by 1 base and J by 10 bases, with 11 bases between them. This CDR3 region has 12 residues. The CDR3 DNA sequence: TGTGCCAGCAGCTTAGTAGGGGGAGCCCAGTACTTC. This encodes CASSLVGGAQYF.

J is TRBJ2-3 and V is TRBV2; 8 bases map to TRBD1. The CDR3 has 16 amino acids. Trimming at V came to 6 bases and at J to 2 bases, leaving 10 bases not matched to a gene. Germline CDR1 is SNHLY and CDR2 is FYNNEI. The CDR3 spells CASSAPTGAFTDTQYF. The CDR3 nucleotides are TGTGCCAGCAGCGCGCCGACAGGGGCCTTCACAGATACGCAGTATTTT. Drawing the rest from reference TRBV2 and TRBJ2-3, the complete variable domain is EPEVTQTPSHQVTQMGQEVILRCVPISNHLYFYWYRQILGQKVEFLVSFYNNEISEKSEIFDDQFSVERPDGSNFTLKIRSTKLEDSAMYFCASSAPTGAFTDTQYFGPGTRLTVL.